What follows is one TCR beta chain and its context. This sample stems from a study of T cell changes during pregnancy in multiple sclerosis. Germline-derived CDR1 and CDR2 are SGHNT and YYREEE (reference sequence). Trimming removed 4 bases from V and 2 bases from J, with 11 bases in between. The CDR3 has 14 amino acids. Sequencing used immunoSEQ multiplex PCR; TCRdb keeps in-frame clones, though not all of them. The data hold 45,000 to 65,000 clones, with 92% observed a single time. The origin of this receptor is a female donor with multiple sclerosis, enrolled in a pregnancy study. The source material was CD4+ T cells from peripheral blood mononuclear cells, sampled after pregnancy. This chain joins TRBV5-4 and TRBJ2-3, with D possibly TRBD2 on 6 matching bases. Here the CDR3 reads CASSQGLPTDTQYF. CDR3 sequence (DNA): TGTGCCAGCAGCCAGGGACTCCCCACAGATACGCAGTATTTT.